These 9 T cell receptor beta chains came from one sample sequenced in a study of shared clonotypes between healthy human individuals. The assay was immunoSEQ multiplex PCR, and TCRdb's table has in-frame clones only and misses some. The repertoire holds some 690,000 clones, less than 95% seen once, with 30% to 40% in the top ten. Sequencing was carried out using memory CD8+ T cells from PBMCs. The subset here: CD45RO+ cells pooled with CCR7-negative TemRA cells. Receptors originate from a man aged 18 to 29 in good health. Some clones in this sample may be carry-over from other donors' samples.

This rearrangement joins TRBV9 to TRBJ1-2; a weak D match, TRBD1 (6 bases). The CDR3 covers 14 residues. Germline V CDR1 and CDR2: SGDLS, YYNGEE. V was cut by 4 bases and J by 4 bases, with 14 bases left in between. The CDR3 DNA reads TGTGCCAGCAGCCTCGGGGGGCGGACCTATGGCTACACCTTC. This translates into CASSLGGRTYGYTF.

The chain joins TRBV19 to TRBJ1-4; D gene ambiguous. The CDR3 has 14 residues. V lost 5 bases and J 3 bases, leaving 10 bases between the germline ends. Germline-derived CDR1 and CDR2 are LNHDA and SQIVND (reference sequence). The CDR3 DNA is TGTGCCAGTAGTTTGTGGACCCCTAATGAAAAACTGTTTTTT. The encoded protein is CASSLWTPNEKLFF.

V gene TRBV4-1 combines with J gene TRBJ2-7; D perhaps matches TRBD1 (6 bases). This CDR3 has 17 residues. Germline V gene data show CDR1 as MGHRA and CDR2 as YSYEKL. Trimming stripped 2 bases from V and 1 base from J, with 18 bases between. The CDR3 loop is CASSQFARDTRSYEQYF. For the CDR3, the DNA is TGCGCCAGCAGCCAATTTGCCCGGGACACACGTTCCTACGAGCAGTACTTC.

The chain has TRBV2 and TRBJ2-7; 11 bases fit TRBD2. V dropped 8 bases and J dropped 3; count of bases not matched to a gene: 3. This CDR3 spans 13 amino acids. Germline V gene lookup returns CDR1 SNHLY and CDR2 FYNNEI. The CDR3 sequence is CASLTSGIYEQYF. CDR3 coding DNA: TGTGCCAGCCTGACTAGCGGGATCTACGAGCAGTACTTC.

The V call is TRBV5-6, the J call TRBJ2-7; 13 bases fit TRBD2. This CDR3 contains 15 residues. Germline V CDR1 and CDR2: SGHDT, YYEEEE. V lost 4 bases and J lost 6; bases outside the gene matches: 7. CDR3 region: CASSAGLAGVSEQYF. The DNA of the CDR3 is TGTGCCAGCAGCGCCGGACTAGCGGGAGTTTCCGAGCAGTACTTC.

CDR3 region: CASSLIREEAYEQYF. The DNA of the CDR3 is TGTGCCAGCAGTTTAATACGGGAGGAGGCGTACGAGCAGTACTTC. This chain uses TRBV27 with TRBJ2-7; 7 bases line up with TRBD2. Germline values: CDR1 MNHEY, CDR2 SMNVEV (reference sequence). V shed 2 bases, J shed 4 bases, and the junction held 8 bases outside the gene matches. CDR3 size: 15 residues.

The chain is built from TRBV5-8 and TRBJ2-2; 11 bases are shared with TRBD1. The germline gives CDR1 SGHTS, CDR2 YDEGEE. The CDR3 is 16 amino acids. J was trimmed by 5 bases and V by 5 bases; bases with no gene match: 8. The CDR3: CASSPGQGVRTGELFF. CDR3 nucleotides: TGTGCCAGCAGTCCGGGACAGGGGGTGAGGACCGGGGAGCTGTTTTTT.

The V and J genes are TRBV28 and TRBJ1-6; TRBD1 agrees at 8 bases. This CDR3 contains 13 residues. From germline, CDR1 is MDHEN and CDR2 SYDVKM. With 2 bases clipped from V and 11 bases from J, the junction kept 2 bases outside the gene matches. The chain's CDR3 is CASSLEDRAPLHF. The CDR3 region has the DNA TGTGCCAGCAGTTTAGAGGACAGGGCACCCCTCCACTTT.

This chain uses TRBV27 with TRBJ1-4, with 9 nucleotides matching TRBD1. This CDR3 contains 14 residues. CDR1 and CDR2 from the germline V gene are MNHEY and SMNVEV (reference sequence). V gave up 6 bases and J gave up 5 bases; unmatched junction bases: 4. The CDR3 spells CASSLDRGNEKLFF. CDR3 DNA sequence: TGTGCCAGCAGCTTAGACAGGGGGAATGAAAAACTGTTTTTT. The full variable domain, completed using reference TRBV27 and TRBJ1-4, is EAQVTQNPRYLITVTGKKLTVTCSQNMNHEYMSWYRQDPGLGLRQIYYSMNVEVTDKGDVPEGYKVSRKEKRNFPLILESPSPNQTSLYFCASSLDRGNEKLFFGSGTQLSVL.